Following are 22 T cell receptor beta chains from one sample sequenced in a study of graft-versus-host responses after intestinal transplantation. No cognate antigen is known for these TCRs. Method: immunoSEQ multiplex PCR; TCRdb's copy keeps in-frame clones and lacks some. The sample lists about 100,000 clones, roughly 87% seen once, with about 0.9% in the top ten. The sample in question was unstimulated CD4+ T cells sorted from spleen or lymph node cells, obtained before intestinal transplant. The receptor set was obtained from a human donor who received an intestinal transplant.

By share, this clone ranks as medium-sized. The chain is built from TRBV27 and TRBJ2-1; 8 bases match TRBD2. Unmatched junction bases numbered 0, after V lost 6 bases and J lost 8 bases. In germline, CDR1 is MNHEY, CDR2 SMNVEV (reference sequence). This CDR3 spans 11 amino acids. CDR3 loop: CASRREDEQFF. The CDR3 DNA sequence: TGTGCCAGCAGGCGGGAGGATGAGCAGTTCTTC.

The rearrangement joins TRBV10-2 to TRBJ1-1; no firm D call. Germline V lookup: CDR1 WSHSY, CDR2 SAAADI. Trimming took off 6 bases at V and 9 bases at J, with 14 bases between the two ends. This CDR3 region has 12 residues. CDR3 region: CASSQPPGKAFF. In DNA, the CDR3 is TGCGCCAGCAGCCAACCCCCGGGGAAAGCTTTCTTT.

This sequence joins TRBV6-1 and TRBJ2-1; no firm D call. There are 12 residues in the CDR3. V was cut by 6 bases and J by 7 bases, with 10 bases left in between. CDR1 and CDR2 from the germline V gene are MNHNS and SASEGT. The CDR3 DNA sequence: TGTGCCAGCAGGGGCCAGAAAAATGAGCAGTTCTTC. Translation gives CASRGQKNEQFF.

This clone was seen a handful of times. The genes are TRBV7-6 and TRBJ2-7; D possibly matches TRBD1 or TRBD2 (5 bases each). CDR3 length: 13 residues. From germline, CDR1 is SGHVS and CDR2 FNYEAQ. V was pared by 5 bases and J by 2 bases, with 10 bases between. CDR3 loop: CASSPGATYEQYF. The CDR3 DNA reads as TGTGCCAGCAGCCCCGGGGCAACCTACGAGCAGTACTTC.

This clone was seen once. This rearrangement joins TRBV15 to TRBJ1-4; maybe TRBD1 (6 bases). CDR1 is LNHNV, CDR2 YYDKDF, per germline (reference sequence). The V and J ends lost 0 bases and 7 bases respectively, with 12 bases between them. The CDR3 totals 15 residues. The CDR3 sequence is CATSRDRGVGEKLFF. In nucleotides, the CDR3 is TGTGCCACCAGCAGAGACAGGGGAGTGGGTGAAAAACTGTTTTTT.

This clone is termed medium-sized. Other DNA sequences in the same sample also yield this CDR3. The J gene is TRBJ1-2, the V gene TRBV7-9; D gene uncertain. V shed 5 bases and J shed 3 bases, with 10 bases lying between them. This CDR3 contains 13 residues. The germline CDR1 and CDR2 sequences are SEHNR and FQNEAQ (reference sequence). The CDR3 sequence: CASSGNTYYGYTF. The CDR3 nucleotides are TGTGCCAGCAGCGGTAACACCTACTATGGCTACACCTTC.

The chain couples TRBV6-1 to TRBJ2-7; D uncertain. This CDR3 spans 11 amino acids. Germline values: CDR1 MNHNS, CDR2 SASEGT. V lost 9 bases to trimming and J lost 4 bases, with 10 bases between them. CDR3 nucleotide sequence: TGTGCCAGTCAAGAGATATACGAGCAGTACTTC. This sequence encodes CASQEIYEQYF.

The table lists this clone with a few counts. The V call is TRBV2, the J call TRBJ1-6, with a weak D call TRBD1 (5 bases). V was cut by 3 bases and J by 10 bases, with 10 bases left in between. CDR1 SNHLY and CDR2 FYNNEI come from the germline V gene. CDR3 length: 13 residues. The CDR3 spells CASSEGTLSPLHF. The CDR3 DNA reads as TGTGCCAGCAGTGAGGGGACGTTATCACCCCTCCACTTT.

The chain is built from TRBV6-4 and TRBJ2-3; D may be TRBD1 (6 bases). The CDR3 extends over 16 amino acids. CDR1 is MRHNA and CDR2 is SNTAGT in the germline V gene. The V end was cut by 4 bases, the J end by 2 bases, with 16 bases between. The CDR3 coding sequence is TGTGCCAGCAGTGCTACAGGACAGCAACCCACAGATACGCAGTATTTT. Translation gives CASSATGQQPTDTQYF.

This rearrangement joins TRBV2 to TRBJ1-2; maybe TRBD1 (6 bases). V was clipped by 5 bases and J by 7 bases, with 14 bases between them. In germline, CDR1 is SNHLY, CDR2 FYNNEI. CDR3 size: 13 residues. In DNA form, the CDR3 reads TGTGCCAGCAGTATACAGACAGGCCCTGGCTACACCTTC. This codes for CASSIQTGPGYTF.

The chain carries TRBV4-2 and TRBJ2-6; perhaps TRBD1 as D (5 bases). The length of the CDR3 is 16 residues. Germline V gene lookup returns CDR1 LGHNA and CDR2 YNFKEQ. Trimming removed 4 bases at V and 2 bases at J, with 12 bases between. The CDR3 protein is CASSLTQGAGANVLTF. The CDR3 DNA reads TGTGCCAGCAGCCTCACCCAGGGTGCTGGGGCCAACGTCCTGACTTTC.

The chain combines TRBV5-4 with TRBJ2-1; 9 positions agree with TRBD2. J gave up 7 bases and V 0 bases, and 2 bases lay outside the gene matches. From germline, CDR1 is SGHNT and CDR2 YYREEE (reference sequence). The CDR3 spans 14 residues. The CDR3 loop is CASSLASGNNEQFF. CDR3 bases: TGTGCCAGCAGCTTGGCTAGCGGGAATAATGAGCAGTTCTTC.

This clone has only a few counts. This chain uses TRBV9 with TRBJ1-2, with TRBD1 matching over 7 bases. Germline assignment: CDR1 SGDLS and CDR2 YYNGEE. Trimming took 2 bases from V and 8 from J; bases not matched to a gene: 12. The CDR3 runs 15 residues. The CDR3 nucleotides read TGTGCCAGCAGCGTCGACAGGGTCCCCCCACACGGCTACACCTTC. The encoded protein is CASSVDRVPPHGYTF.

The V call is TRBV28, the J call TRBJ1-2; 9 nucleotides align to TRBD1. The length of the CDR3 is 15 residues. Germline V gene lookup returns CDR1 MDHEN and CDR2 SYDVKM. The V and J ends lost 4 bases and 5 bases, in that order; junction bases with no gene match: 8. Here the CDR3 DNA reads TGTGCCAGCAGTTCGACCCCGGGACAGGGATATGGCTACACCTTC. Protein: CASSSTPGQGYGYTF.

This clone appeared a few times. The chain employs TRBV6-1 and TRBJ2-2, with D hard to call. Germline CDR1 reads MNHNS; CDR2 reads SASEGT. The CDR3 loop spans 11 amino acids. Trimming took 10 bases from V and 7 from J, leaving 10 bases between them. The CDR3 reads CATFQNGELFF. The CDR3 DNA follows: TGTGCCACGTTCCAAAACGGGGAGCTGTTTTTT.

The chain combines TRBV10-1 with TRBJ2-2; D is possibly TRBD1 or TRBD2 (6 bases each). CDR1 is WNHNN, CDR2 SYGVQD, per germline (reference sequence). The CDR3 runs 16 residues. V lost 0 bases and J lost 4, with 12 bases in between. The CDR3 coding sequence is TGCGCCAGCAGTGAGTCAGGACGGGGGCCCACCGGGGAGCTGTTTTTT. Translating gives CASSESGRGPTGELFF.

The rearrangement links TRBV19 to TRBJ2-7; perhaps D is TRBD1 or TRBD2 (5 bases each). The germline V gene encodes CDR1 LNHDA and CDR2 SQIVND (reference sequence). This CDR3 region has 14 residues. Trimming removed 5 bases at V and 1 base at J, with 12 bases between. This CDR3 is CASSSGTTSYEQYF. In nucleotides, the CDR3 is TGTGCCAGTAGTTCCGGGACCACATCCTACGAGCAGTACTTC. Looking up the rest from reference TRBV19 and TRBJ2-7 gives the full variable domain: DGGITQSPKYLFRKEGQNVTLSCEQNLNHDAMYWYRQDPGQGLRLIYYSQIVNDFQKGDIAEGYSVSREKKESFPLTVTSAQKNPTAFYLCASSSGTTSYEQYFGPGTRLTVT.

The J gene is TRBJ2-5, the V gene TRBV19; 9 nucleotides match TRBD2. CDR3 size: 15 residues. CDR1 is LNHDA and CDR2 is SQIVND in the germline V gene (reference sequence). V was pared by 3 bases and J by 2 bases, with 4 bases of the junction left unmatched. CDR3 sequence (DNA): TGTGCCAGTAGTATTAGCGGGGGACAACAAGAGACCCAGTACTTC. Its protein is CASSISGGQQETQYF. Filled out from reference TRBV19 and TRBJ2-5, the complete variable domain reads DGGITQSPKYLFRKEGQNVTLSCEQNLNHDAMYWYRQDPGQGLRLIYYSQIVNDFQKGDIAEGYSVSREKKESFPLTVTSAQKNPTAFYLCASSISGGQQETQYFGPGTRLLVL.

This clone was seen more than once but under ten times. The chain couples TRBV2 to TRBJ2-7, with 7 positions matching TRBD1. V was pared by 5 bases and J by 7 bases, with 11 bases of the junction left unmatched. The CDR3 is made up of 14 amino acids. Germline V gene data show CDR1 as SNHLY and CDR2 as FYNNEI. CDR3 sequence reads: CASSRDRASEEQYF. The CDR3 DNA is TGTGCCAGCAGTAGGGACAGAGCCTCTGAGGAGCAGTACTTC.

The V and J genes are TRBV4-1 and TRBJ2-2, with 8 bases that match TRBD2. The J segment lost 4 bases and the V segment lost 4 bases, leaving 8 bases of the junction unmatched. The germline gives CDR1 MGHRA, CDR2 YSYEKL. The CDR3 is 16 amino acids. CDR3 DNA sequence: TGCGCCAGCAGCCCCGCTGGACTAGCAGGCACCGGGGAGCTGTTTTTT. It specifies CASSPAGLAGTGELFF.

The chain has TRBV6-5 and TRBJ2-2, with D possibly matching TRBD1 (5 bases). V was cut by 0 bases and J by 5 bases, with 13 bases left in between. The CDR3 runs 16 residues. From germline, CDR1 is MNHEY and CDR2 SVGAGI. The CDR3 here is CASSYSGQGKTGELFF. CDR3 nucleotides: TGTGCCAGCAGTTACTCAGGGCAGGGAAAGACCGGGGAGCTGTTTTTT.

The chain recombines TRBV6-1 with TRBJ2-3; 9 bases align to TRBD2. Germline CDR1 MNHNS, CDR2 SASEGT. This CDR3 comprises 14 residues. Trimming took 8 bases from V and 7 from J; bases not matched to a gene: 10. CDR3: CASLWRGGLNTQYF. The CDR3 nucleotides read TGTGCCAGCTTGTGGCGGGGGGGCCTCAATACGCAGTATTTT.